This T cell receptor (beta chain) was sequenced during a study of hypomethylating agent response in myelodysplastic syndrome. Study context: Roughly 6 patients responded with complete response or hematologic improvement; a few did not. Non-responders met neither complete response nor hematologic improvement criteria, which defined response. Study-wide results and limits: Healthy controls were not age-matched to MDS patients, possibly affecting comparisons.

About this clone: What it binds is unknown.

Repertoires were generated with immunoSEQ multiplex PCR, while TCRdb's copy carries only in-frame clones and drops some. The sample lists some 2,000 clones, about 89% occurring once. Sequencing was performed on bone marrow, taken before or after starting hypomethylating agent treatment for myelodysplastic syndrome (not recorded which). The sequence was collected from a human donor with myelodysplastic syndrome.

The CDR3 bases are TGTGCCAGCAGCTCGAAGGAGGGGATCGGGAATCAGCCCCAGCATTTT. It is translated as CASSSKEGIGNQPQHF. The gene calls are TRBV5-8 and TRBJ1-5; tentative D call: TRBD1 (5 bases). CDR1 SGHTS and CDR2 YDEGEE come from the germline V gene. Trimming stripped 3 bases from V and 4 bases from J, with 17 bases between. The CDR3 loop spans 16 amino acids.